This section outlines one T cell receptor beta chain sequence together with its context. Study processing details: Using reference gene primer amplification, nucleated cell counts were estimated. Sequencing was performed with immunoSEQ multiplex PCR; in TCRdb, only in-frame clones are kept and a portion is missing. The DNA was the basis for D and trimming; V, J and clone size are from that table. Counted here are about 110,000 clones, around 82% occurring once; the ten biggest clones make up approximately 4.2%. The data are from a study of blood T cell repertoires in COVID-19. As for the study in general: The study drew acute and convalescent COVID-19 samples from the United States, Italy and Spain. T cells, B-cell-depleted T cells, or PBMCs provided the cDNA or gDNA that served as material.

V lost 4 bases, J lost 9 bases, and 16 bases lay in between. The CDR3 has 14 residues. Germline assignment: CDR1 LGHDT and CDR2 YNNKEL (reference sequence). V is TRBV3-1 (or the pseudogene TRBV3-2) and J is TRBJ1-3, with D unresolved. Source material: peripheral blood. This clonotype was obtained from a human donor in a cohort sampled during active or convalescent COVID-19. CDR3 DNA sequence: TGTGCCAGCAGCCGGCCCGGAGGAGCTTCCACCATATATTTT. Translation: CASSRPGGASTIYF.